This T cell receptor (beta chain) was found in a study of T cells in narcolepsy. Assay: immunoSEQ multiplex PCR; the TCRdb copy retains only in-frame clones and omits some. This table holds tens of thousands of clones, about 87% found once. Concerning this clone: The antigen is unknown.

Findings and limits, study-wide: Blood of same and different patients, but not healthy controls, reportedly held recurring autoreactive clonotypes.

The CDR3 loop spans 16 amino acids. This clonotype originated in a human donor in good health. Sequenced material: memory (CD45RA-) CD4+ T cells from blood. This sequence joins TRBV21-1 and TRBJ2-7; whether TRBD2, the table's D call, matches the DNA was not checked. TRBV21-1 is tagged as a pseudogene. CDR3 in amino acids: CASSKEDGSRGAEQYF. CDR3 DNA sequence: TGTGCCAGCAGCAAAGAAGACGGGTCTCGCGGGGCCGAGCAGTACTTC.